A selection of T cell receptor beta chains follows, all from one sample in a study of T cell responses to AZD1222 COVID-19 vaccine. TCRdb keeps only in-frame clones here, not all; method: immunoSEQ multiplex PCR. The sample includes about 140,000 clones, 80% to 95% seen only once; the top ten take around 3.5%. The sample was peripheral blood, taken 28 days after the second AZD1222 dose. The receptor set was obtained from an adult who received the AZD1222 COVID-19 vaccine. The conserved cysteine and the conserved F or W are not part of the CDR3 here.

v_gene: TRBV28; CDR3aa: ASSLAVTYQETQY
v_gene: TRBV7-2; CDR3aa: ASSLGGAGNQPQH
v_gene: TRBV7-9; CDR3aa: ASSFDGTYGYT
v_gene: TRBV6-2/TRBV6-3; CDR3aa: ASSWTGNEQY
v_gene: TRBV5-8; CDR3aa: ASTAGGWADTQY
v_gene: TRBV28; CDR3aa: ASRQGGGTGELF
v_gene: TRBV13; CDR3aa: ASSFGLTSGSAEQY
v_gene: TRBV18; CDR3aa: ASSPPLLASEQF
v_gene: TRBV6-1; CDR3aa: ASAGGRPNTGELF
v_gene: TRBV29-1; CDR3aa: SALRGDTEAF
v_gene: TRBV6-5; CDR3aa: ASSYSRGGDTGELF
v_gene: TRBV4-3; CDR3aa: ASSQNRVTEAF
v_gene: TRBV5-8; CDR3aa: ASSLVWSRGPEAF
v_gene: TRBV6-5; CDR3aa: ASSLDRWNSPLH
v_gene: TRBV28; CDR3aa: ASSLVPEVRPGQGFNQPQH
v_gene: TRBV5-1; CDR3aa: ASSLVSGSSTDTQY
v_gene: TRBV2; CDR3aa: AQRRNYGYT
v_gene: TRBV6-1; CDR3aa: ASSEAGTGDYGYT
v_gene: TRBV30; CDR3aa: AWTQRGGYGNTIY
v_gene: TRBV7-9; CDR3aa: ASRVASRPETQY
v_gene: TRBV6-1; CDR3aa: ASSGYGAGPPQETQY
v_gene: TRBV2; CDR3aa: ASTLRRGQVGETQY
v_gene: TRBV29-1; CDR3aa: SVGGTGGYQETQY
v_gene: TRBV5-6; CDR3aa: ASSWGQAGNTIY
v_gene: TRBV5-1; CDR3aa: ASSHRLASYNEQF
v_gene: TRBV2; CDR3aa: ASRLAGRDGEQF
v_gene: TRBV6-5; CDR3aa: ASSSEVNYGYT
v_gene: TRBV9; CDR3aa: ASSVSGRVHEQY
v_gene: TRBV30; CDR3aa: AWSRQSGGEQY
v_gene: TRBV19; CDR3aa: ASSRGRTDNEQF
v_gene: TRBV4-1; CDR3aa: ASSQRRRDEQF
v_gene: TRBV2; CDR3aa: ASSDGQLYGYT
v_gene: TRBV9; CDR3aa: ASAVGGSYNEQF
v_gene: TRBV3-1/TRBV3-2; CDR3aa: ASSHPGQGFYEQY
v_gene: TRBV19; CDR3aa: ASSATDKYQPQH
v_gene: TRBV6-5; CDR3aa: ASTRQGSPGETQY
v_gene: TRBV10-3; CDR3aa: AINSGTLNEQF
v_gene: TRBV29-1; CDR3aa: SVGLAGATDTQY
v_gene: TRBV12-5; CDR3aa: ASGLQGVADTQY
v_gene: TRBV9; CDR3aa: ASSQRQGDLAGNTIY
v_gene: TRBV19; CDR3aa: ASSIGGGQGSQPQH
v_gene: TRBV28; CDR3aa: ASSRGVAGGRETQY
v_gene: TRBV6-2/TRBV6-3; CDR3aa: ASSSRSTGLGAEAF
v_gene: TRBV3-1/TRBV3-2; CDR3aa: ASSPLQQGPLGYT
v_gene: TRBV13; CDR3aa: ASSKTAAVLQRGETQY
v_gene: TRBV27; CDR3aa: ASSFSPYGNTEAF
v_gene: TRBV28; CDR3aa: ASLQGITQPQH
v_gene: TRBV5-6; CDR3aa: ASSRPVEINYGYT
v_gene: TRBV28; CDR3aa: ASSLGRVGDGYT
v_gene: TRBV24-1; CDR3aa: ATSDFVGAGVSIDTQY
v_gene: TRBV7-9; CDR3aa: ASTTKTGENTEAF
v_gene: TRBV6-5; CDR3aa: ASRIAGAVYEQY
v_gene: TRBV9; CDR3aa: ASTPGVGLGANYGYT
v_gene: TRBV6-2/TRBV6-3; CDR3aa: ASSYDRVSYEQY